This T cell receptor (beta chain) was profiled in a study of shared clonotypes between healthy human individuals. Study background: Researchers drew samples from two women and three men aged 18 to 49.

CDR3 size: 14 residues. V was trimmed by 3 bases and J by 11 bases, leaving 18 bases between them. Germline V CDR1 and CDR2: SGHNT, YYREEE (reference sequence). Whole-study results and caveats: Compared with clonotypes that all four donors shared, non-shared clonotypes had lower generation probabilities. What naive subsets generally showed was a larger estimated richness than memory subsets showed.

As for this clone: Its antigen is not identified.

In the authors' workflow: ImmunoSEQ supplied junction-only sequences lacking quality scores, so filtering was different. The repertoire was sequenced with immunoSEQ multiplex PCR; TCRdb's copy has only in-frame clones and lacks some. V, J and clone size are taken as reported in that table, and D and trimming were inferred from the DNA itself. The sample has about 600,000 clones, around 97% seen once. This rearrangement joins TRBV5-4 to TRBJ1-5, with D possibly matching TRBD1 (6 bases). This TCR came from a woman aged 25 to 39 in good health. Sequencing was done on a sample of naive CD4+ T cells sorted from blood. Subset here: CD45RA+ positively selected. DNA of the CDR3: TGTGCCAGCAGCTCCTTACAGGGTACTCAAACCCAGCATTTT. This translates into CASSSLQGTQTQHF. Filled out from reference TRBV5-4 and TRBJ1-5, the complete variable domain reads ETGVTQSPTHLIKTRGQQVTLRCSSQSGHNTVSWYQQALGQGPQFIFQYYREEENGRGNFPPRFSGLQFPNYSSELNVNALELDDSALYLCASSSLQGTQTQHFGDGTRLSIL.